The 12 T cell receptor beta chains listed next were all sequenced from one sample in a study of T cells in localized non-small cell lung cancer (dated by TCRdb to 2018 to 2020). Libraries were constructed by the immunoSEQ multiplex PCR assay. The table was pulled from immuneACCESS by TCRdb, which kept in-frame rearrangements only. Such tables lose some clones; where checked, under half of the loss comes from unresolved V genes, and the rest has no known cause. Across this sample there are roughly 39,000 clones, with around 79% seen only once. The top ten clones comprise less than 35% of the sample. Sequenced material: PBMCs, taken before any cancer treatment. The origin of the receptors is a woman between 35 and 75 years old with stage II squamous cell lung carcinoma.

This chain links TRBV7-8 with TRBJ2-7; 9 bases agree with TRBD1. Per germline, CDR1 SGHVS and CDR2 FQNEAQ. V lost 3 bases, J lost 3 bases, and 6 bases stayed unmatched. The CDR3 covers 15 residues. The CDR3 coding sequence is TGTGCCAGCAGCTTTGGCGGGACAGGGAACTACGAGCAGTACGTC. This gives the protein CASSFGGTGNYEQYV.

The J gene is TRBJ2-7, the V gene TRBV29-1; possible D gene TRBD2, 7 bases. The V end was cut by 7 bases, the J end by 7 bases, with 23 bases between. The CDR3 is made up of 14 amino acids. CDR1 and CDR2 (germline): SQVTM, ANQGSEA. The CDR3 sequence is CSAGASGPSREQYF. CDR3 in DNA: TGCAGCGCGGGGGCTAGCGGACCTTCAAGGGAGCAGTACTTC.

V gene TRBV7-3 combines with J gene TRBJ2-7; D gene unclear. The CDR3 totals 13 residues. V dropped 0 bases and J dropped 5 bases, with 8 bases sitting between them. The V gene's germline CDR1 is SGHTA and CDR2 FQGTGA. CDR3 DNA sequence: TGTGCCAGCAGCTTAACGAACCGTGACGAGCAGTACTTC. This encodes CASSLTNRDEQYF.

J is TRBJ1-1 and V is TRBV18, with 8 bases fitting TRBD1. J lost 1 base, V lost 3 bases, and 7 bases had no gene match. The length of the CDR3 is 16 residues. Germline V lookup: CDR1 KGHSH, CDR2 LQKENI. The CDR3 is CASSPPTGGRNTEAFF. DNA of the CDR3: TGTGCCAGCTCACCGCCTACAGGGGGGAGGAACACTGAAGCTTTCTTT.

This clone was recorded once. This CDR3 is also generated by other DNA sequences in the sample. The gene calls are TRBV7-2 and TRBJ2-1; unclear D gene. Per germline, CDR1 SGHTA and CDR2 FQGNSA. The V end lost 5 bases, the J end lost 7 bases, and 9 bases lay between the germline ends. The length of the CDR3 is 12 residues. This CDR3 is CASSSSFNEQFF. CDR3 DNA: TGTGCCAGCAGCAGCAGCTTTAATGAGCAGTTCTTC.

The V and J genes are TRBV27 and TRBJ2-7, with 15 bases matching TRBD2. The CDR3 is 17 residues long. Germline assignment: CDR1 MNHEY and CDR2 SMNVEV (reference sequence). Trimming at V came to 5 bases and at J to 2 bases, leaving 7 bases not matched to a gene. CDR3 region: CASSTGLAGGGPYEQYF. CDR3 bases: TGTGCCAGCAGTACCGGACTAGCGGGAGGGGGTCCCTACGAGCAGTACTTC.

This clone was recorded once. This chain links TRBV5-6 with TRBJ1-1, with D possibly being TRBD1 (6 bases). The CDR3 is 15 residues long. CDR1 and CDR2 (germline): SGHDT, YYEEEE. Trimming cost V 5 bases and J 6 bases, with 20 bases left between them. CDR3 nucleotides: TGTGCCAGCAGGGACAAGACAGGCCCCCTCCCTGAAGCTTTCTTT. This translates into CASRDKTGPLPEAFF. Combining the CDR3 with reference TRBV5-6 and TRBJ1-1 gives the whole variable domain DAGVTQSPTHLIKTRGQQVTLRCSPKSGHDTVSWYQQALGQGPQFIFQYYEEEERQRGNFPDRFSGHQFPNYSSELNVNALLLGDSALYLCASRDKTGPLPEAFFGQGTRLTVV.

The genes are TRBV7-2 and TRBJ1-3; possible D gene TRBD1, 5 bases. CDR1 and CDR2 (germline): SGHTA, FQGNSA. V lost 6 bases and J 1 base, leaving 13 bases between the germline ends. The CDR3 is 15 amino acids. The CDR3 nucleotides read TGTGCCAGCAGTCTAACAGGTCCGTCTGGAAACACCATATATTTT. It yields the protein CASSLTGPSGNTIYF. Full variable domain (missing parts from reference TRBV7-2 and TRBJ1-3): GAGVSQSPSNKVTEKGKDVELRCDPISGHTALYWYRQSLGQGLEFLIYFQGNSAPDKSGLPSDRFSAERTGGSVSTLTIQRTQQEDSAVYLCASSLTGPSGNTIYFGEGSWLTVV.

This chain connects TRBV6-5 to TRBJ1-4; D possibly corresponds to TRBD1 (5 bases). V was pared by 5 bases and J by 2 bases, with 12 bases between. The CDR3 is made up of 15 amino acids. Germline CDR1 is MNHEY and CDR2 is SVGAGI. CDR3 amino acids: CASSRGTGTNEKLFF. The CDR3 region has the DNA TGTGCCAGCAGTCGCGGGACTGGGACTAATGAAAAACTGTTTTTT.

The chain combines TRBV14 with TRBJ1-2; D is possibly TRBD1 (5 bases). The CDR3 runs to 15 residues. V was pared by 4 bases and J by 7 bases, with 19 bases between. Per the germline V gene, CDR1 is SGHDN and CDR2 is FVKESK. This CDR3 is CASSPLQEGTIGYTF. In DNA form, the CDR3 reads TGTGCCAGCAGCCCCCTCCAGGAGGGGACTATTGGCTACACCTTC.

The chain joins TRBV25-1 to TRBJ2-5, with D possibly TRBD1 on 6 matching bases. CDR1 is MGHDK and CDR2 is SYGVNS in the germline V gene. CDR3 size: 15 residues. Trimming shortened V by 5 bases and J by 1 base, and 14 bases separated the two germline ends. CDR3 amino acids: CASSPFRTAQETQYF. In DNA form, the CDR3 reads TGTGCCAGCAGTCCTTTTCGGACAGCCCAAGAGACCCAGTACTTC. Full variable domain (outside the CDR3, taken from reference TRBV25-1 and TRBJ2-5): EADIYQTPRYLVIGTGKKITLECSQTMGHDKMYWYQQDPGMELHLIHYSYGVNSTEKGDLSSESTVSRIRTEHFPLTLESARPSHTSQYLCASSPFRTAQETQYFGPGTRLLVL.

The gene calls are TRBV27 and TRBJ1-1; 7 nucleotides match TRBD1. V lost 3 bases and J lost 6; bases outside the gene matches: 4. The CDR3 spans 13 residues. The germline gives CDR1 MNHEY, CDR2 SMNVEV (reference sequence). The CDR3 loop reads CASSFKGAAEAFF. The CDR3 nucleotides are TGTGCCAGCAGTTTTAAGGGGGCGGCTGAAGCTTTCTTT.